Below are 22 T cell receptor beta chains sequenced from a single sample in a study of shared clonotypes between healthy human individuals. The repertoire was sequenced with immunoSEQ multiplex PCR; TCRdb's copy has only in-frame clones and lacks some. The repertoire consists of approximately 980,000 clones, with less than 85% occurring once and the leading ten covering about 1.5%. The sample taken for sequencing was memory CD4+ T cells sorted from blood. The subset here: CD45RA-negative fraction. The receptor set was obtained from a man aged 18-30 years in good health.

About this clone: Other DNA sequences within the sample encode an identical CDR3. The rearrangement uses TRBV10-3 and TRBJ2-7, with D perhaps assigned TRBD1 or TRBD2 (6 bases each). V lost 0 bases and J lost 4, with 10 bases in between. The CDR3 loop spans 14 amino acids. CDR1 ENHRY and CDR2 SYGVKD come from the germline V gene. CDR3 coding DNA: TGTGCCATCAGTGAGTCGGAGGGGGGTTACGAGCAGTACTTC. Its translation is CAISESEGGYEQYF.

This rearrangement joins TRBV10-3 to TRBJ1-1; 10 bases match TRBD1. The J segment lost 0 bases and the V segment lost 10 bases, leaving 11 bases of the junction unmatched. This CDR3 is 16 amino acids long. Germline CDR1 ENHRY, CDR2 SYGVKD. CDR3 coding DNA: TGTGCCAGCTCCGACCGGGACAGGGGTTTGAACACTGAAGCTTTCTTT. Protein sequence: CASSDRDRGLNTEAFF.

The chain combines TRBV7-2 with TRBJ2-7; D is ambiguous. V lost 5 bases to trimming and J lost 7 bases, with 21 bases between them. The CDR3 sequence is 15 residues long. Germline V gives CDR1 SGHTA, CDR2 FQGNSA. CDR3 in amino acids: CASSLSVEPVKEQYF. Here the CDR3 DNA reads TGTGCCAGCAGCCTTAGTGTTGAACCCGTTAAAGAGCAGTACTTC.

Worth noting for this clone: The same CDR3 can be traced to other DNA sequences in this sample. This sequence joins TRBV18 and TRBJ1-1; 9 nucleotides agree with TRBD1. Unmatched junction bases numbered 0, after V lost 6 bases and J lost 1 base. This CDR3 spans 13 amino acids. Germline V gene data show CDR1 as KGHSH and CDR2 as LQKENI. Written as DNA, the CDR3 is TGTGCCAGCTCGGGACAGGGGAACACTGAAGCTTTCTTT. It specifies CASSGQGNTEAFF.

J is TRBJ1-5 and V is TRBV21-1; the table's D call, TRBD1, was not checked against the DNA. TRBV21-1 corresponds to a pseudogene. This CDR3 is built from 19 residues. The CDR3: CASSKVEVEFGQGDQPQHF. The CDR3 DNA reads TGTGCCAGCAGCAAAGTCGAAGTCGAATTTGGACAGGGGGACCAGCCCCAGCATTTT.

This clone came up once. The V call is TRBV27, the J call TRBJ2-2; TRBD1 matches at 7 bases. The ends lost 5 bases at V and 3 bases at J; junction bases unmatched: 9. The CDR3 sequence is 16 residues long. The V gene's germline CDR1 is MNHEY and CDR2 SMNVEV (reference sequence). In DNA form, the CDR3 reads TGTGCCAGCAGTCCGGAAAGGACAGGCTACACCGGGGAGCTGTTTTTT. This gives the protein CASSPERTGYTGELFF.

The chain joins TRBV1 to TRBJ2-4; TRBD2, as called in the table, went unchecked against the DNA. TRBV1 is assigned pseudogene status. The CDR3 runs to 18 residues. The CDR3 loop reads CTSSQETSGGVDKNIQYF. Here the CDR3 DNA reads TGCACCAGCAGCCAAGAAACTAGCGGGGGGGTTGACAAAAACATTCAGTACTTC.

The rearrangement uses TRBV6-4 and TRBJ1-6, with D possibly matching TRBD1 (5 bases). The germline V gene has CDR1 MRHNA and CDR2 SNTAGT. Trimming removed 8 bases from V and 0 bases from J, with 11 bases in between. The CDR3 loop spans 15 amino acids. CDR3 amino acids: CASSNRSSYNSPLHF. For the CDR3, the DNA is TGTGCCAGCTCAAACAGGAGCTCCTATAATTCACCCCTCCACTTT.

This clone was counted ten times or more. The chain has TRBV7-2 and TRBJ1-5; no reliable D call. The CDR3 has 13 residues. V dropped 5 bases and J dropped 4 bases, with 9 bases sitting between them. Germline CDR1 SGHTA, CDR2 FQGNSA. The CDR3 here is CASSPGRNQPQHF. CDR3 coding DNA: TGTGCCAGCAGCCCAGGACGGAATCAGCCCCAGCATTTT.

The count of this clone is one. At one end, the junction sequence differs from germline, possibly due to a read error. V gene TRBV7-7 combines with J gene TRBJ2-5; D is possibly TRBD1 (5 bases). Looked up from germline, CDR1 is SSHAT and CDR2 is FNYEAQ (reference sequence). CDR3 length equals 16 residues. The CDR3 DNA reads as TGTGCTAGCAGCTTAAACCCCCCGCAGGGTCGAGAGACCCAGTACTTC. This codes for CASSLNPPQGRETQYF. The whole variable domain, filled in from reference TRBV7-7 and TRBJ2-5, reads GAGVSQSPRYKVTKRGQDVTLRCDPISSHATLYWYQQALGQGPEFLTYFNYEAQPDKSGLPSDRFSAERPEGSISTLTIQRTEQRDSAMYRCASSLNPPQGRETQYFGPGTRLLVL.

This clone was seen a single time. V is TRBV6-5 and J is TRBJ2-3, with 7 positions matching TRBD2. CDR3 length: 15 residues. Germline V lookup: CDR1 MNHEY, CDR2 SVGAGI. V shed 7 bases and J 4 bases; nucleotides not matched to a gene: 11. The CDR3 spells CASTPGAGEADTQYF. The CDR3 DNA reads as TGTGCCAGCACCCCTGGGGCGGGGGAGGCAGATACGCAGTATTTT.

The chain combines TRBV2 with TRBJ2-7; D may be TRBD1 (5 bases). Germline loops: CDR1 SNHLY, CDR2 FYNNEI. V lost 6 bases and J lost 3, with 12 bases in between. The CDR3 is 13 amino acids. The CDR3 loop reads CASRGANIYEQYF. CDR3 sequence (DNA): TGTGCCAGCAGAGGGGCGAATATCTACGAGCAGTACTTC.

A remark on this clone: Possible read error: a much larger clone is one base away. The chain carries TRBV7-8 and TRBJ2-1; unclear D gene. CDR3 length: 11 residues. Germline CDR1 reads SGHVS; CDR2 reads FQNEAQ. Deletions cut 5 bases from V and 2 bases from J, with 1 base between. CDR3 DNA: TGTGCCAGCAGCACCTACAATGAGCAGTTCTTC. It is translated as CASSTYNEQFF.

The chain links TRBV20-1 to TRBJ1-2; no definite D call. The CDR3 sequence is 11 residues long. CDR1 is DFQATT, CDR2 SNEGSKA, per germline (reference sequence). V dropped 6 bases and J dropped 0 bases, with 5 bases sitting between them. CDR3 in amino acids: CSAPPNYGYTF. DNA of the CDR3: TGCAGTGCCCCCCCTAACTATGGCTACACCTTC.

This chain uses TRBV5-6 with TRBJ1-1; D uncertain. The CDR3 runs 14 residues. V was clipped by 6 bases and J by 1 base, with 13 bases between them. Germline values: CDR1 SGHDT, CDR2 YYEEEE. DNA for the CDR3: TGTGCCAGCACCGCGGACGCGGCGAACACTGAAGCTTTCTTT. Its translation is CASTADAANTEAFF.

The table lists this clone with a few counts. The chain combines TRBV11-2 with TRBJ1-2; D remains unclear. The V and J ends lost 4 bases and 0 bases respectively, with 18 bases between them. The CDR3 has 17 amino acids. Looked up from germline, CDR1 is SGHAT and CDR2 is FQNNGV. The CDR3 coding sequence is TGTGCCAGCAGCTCGCACAGAGACTTCGTAACTAACTATGGCTACACCTTC. Translation gives CASSSHRDFVTNYGYTF.

This chain connects TRBV6-1 to TRBJ1-2; TRBD1 is a possible D gene (6 bases). Germline assignment: CDR1 MNHNS and CDR2 SASEGT. The CDR3 is 14 amino acids. Trimming removed 4 bases at V and 2 bases at J, with 11 bases between. CDR3 sequence (DNA): TGTGCCAGCAGTGTCCAACAGGGAAACTATGGCTACACCTTC. As protein: CASSVQQGNYGYTF.

This chain links TRBV5-1 with TRBJ2-7; 11 nucleotides line up with TRBD1. Germline CDR1 SGHRS, CDR2 YFSETQ. The V gene end was trimmed by 5 bases and the J gene end by 0 bases; junction bases not matched to a gene: 13. The CDR3 sequence is 18 residues long. The CDR3 sequence is CASRPGTGGGLSSYEQYF. The CDR3 DNA reads as TGCGCCAGCAGACCCGGGACAGGGGGAGGGTTAAGCTCCTACGAGCAGTACTTC.

The chain is built from TRBV7-8 and TRBJ2-3; D is unresolved. V lost 5 bases, J lost 6 bases, and 9 bases lay in between. Germline values: CDR1 SGHVS, CDR2 FQNEAQ. The CDR3 consists of 12 residues. CDR3 residues: CASSPLGDTQYF. The CDR3, as DNA: TGTGCCAGCAGCCCCCTTGGGGATACGCAGTATTTT.

This chain joins TRBV5-6 and TRBJ2-4, with a tentative D call TRBD1 (6 bases). The CDR3 is 16 amino acids. V was pared by 4 bases and J by 3 bases, with 17 bases between. The germline V gene has CDR1 SGHDT and CDR2 YYEEEE. CDR3 sequence reads: CASSASQGRGKNIQYF. The CDR3 DNA reads as TGTGCCAGCAGCGCTTCCCAGGGGCGCGGCAAAAACATTCAGTACTTC.

The chain has TRBV18 and TRBJ1-6; D uncertain. This CDR3 comprises 17 residues. V lost 1 base, J lost 5 bases, and 15 bases lay in between. Looked up from germline, CDR1 is KGHSH and CDR2 is LQKENI. CDR3 DNA sequence: TGTGCCAGCTCACCACAGCCTGCTGGAGGGAATAATTCACCCCTCCACTTT. This sequence encodes CASSPQPAGGNNSPLHF. The whole variable domain, filled in from reference TRBV18 and TRBJ1-6, reads NAGVMQNPRHLVRRRGQEARLRCSPMKGHSHVYWYRQLPEEGLKFMVYLQKENIIDESGMPKERFSAEFPKEGPSILRIQQVVRGDSAAYFCASSPQPAGGNNSPLHFGNGTRLTVT.

The V gene is TRBV7-2, the J gene TRBJ2-2; TRBD2 matches 13 bases. Looked up from germline, CDR1 is SGHTA and CDR2 is FQGNSA. The CDR3 totals 17 residues. V shed 1 base, J shed 6 bases, and the junction held 5 bases outside the gene matches. CDR3 sequence: CASSLVTSGRRAGELFF. The CDR3 DNA reads as TGTGCCAGCAGCTTAGTGACTAGCGGGAGGAGGGCCGGGGAGCTGTTTTTT.